This T cell receptor beta chain was sequenced during a study of blood T cell repertoires in COVID-19. On the study more broadly: The analysed material was cDNA or gDNA that came from T cells, B-cell-depleted T cells, or PBMCs.

The junction had 8 bases not matched to a gene; V was cut back by 4 bases and J by 4 bases. From germline, CDR1 is SGHDT and CDR2 YYEEEE. CDR3 length: 15 amino acids. Original analysis: Reference gene primer amplification yielded estimated nucleated cell counts. TCRdb's table, derived via immunoSEQ multiplex PCR, lists solely in-frame clones and lacks some. V and J calls and clone size are those listed in that table; D and trimming were worked out from the DNA. In the table there are around 12,000 clones, over 75% of which are singletons. The sequence was obtained from a human donor in a cohort sampled during active COVID-19. The chain combines TRBV5-6 with TRBJ2-3, with 8 bases aligning to TRBD2. Material for sequencing was peripheral blood. The CDR3 sequence is CASSTNGGAADTQYF. The CDR3 coding sequence is TGTGCCAGCAGCACAAACGGGGGGGCTGCAGATACGCAGTATTTT.